Detailed here is one T cell receptor beta chain. Its target antigen remains unknown. No base-level quality is on record; no much larger clone is a single base apart. From its cysteine to its phenylalanine, the CDR3 spans 15 amino acids. Kept here is only the CDR3 DNA, which spans 45 bases and is read in frame from base 1. The germline V gene (reference sequence) gives CDR1 as SEHNR and CDR2 as FQNEAQ. Between the V and J ends, shortened by 0 bases and 5 bases respectively, the junction contains 11 bases. This record comes from a study of T cell repertoires in cytomegalovirus infection (dated by TCRdb to between 2018 and 2021). At the level of the whole study: The peptide stimulations were aimed at well-studied HLA-B-restricted epitopes as well as recently identified HLA-C-restricted CMV epitopes, whose presentation resists viral immunomodulation. The HLA type of each donor mattered for the analysis, because public TCR beta signatures pointed to carriage of CMV infection along with the matching HLA type.

The investigation overall reported the following: The ex vivo response was dominated by HLA-C-restricted CMV-specific TCR beta clonotypes, which also provided the single most frequent clonotype in two of eight donors. Carriers of CMV infection plus the relevant HLA type were discriminated by the cumulative frequency of public TCR beta family members in the study cohort and in an independent approximately 340-donor cohort.

Sequencing took place on an Illumina HiSeq 1500. Clones were called with MiXCR by TCRdb after fastp trimmed the public reads at Q25, and only in-frame beta chains were retained. Entries that share a CDR3 protein sequence are merged under the most common genes and DNA. This sample lists a few hundred thousand distinct CDR3 sequences; 40% were detected once. 48% of the sample is in the top ten clones. Per the publication, the treatment or condition label means: in vitro stimulation with specific CMV peptide epitopes to enrich CMV-specific T cells. The chain employs TRBV7-9 and TRBJ1-5; TRBD1 is a possible D gene, resting on 6 matching bases. The sample in question was cultured PBMCs, obtained from culture after CMV antigen stimulation. The source is a human donor in good health (CMV status not recorded). Some clones in this sample may be carry-over from other donors' samples. Here the CDR3 is given as CASSLAGGGDQPQHF. DNA sequence: TGTGCCAGCAGCTTAGCGGGCGGGGGCGATCAGCCCCAGCATTTT.